These 32 T cell receptor beta chains came from one sample sequenced in a study of control samples from healthy donors and cancer patients. Clones were read by immunoSEQ multiplex PCR, and TCRdb kept only the in-frame ones, dropping some. The data contain approximately 100,000 clones, 75% to 90% of them singletons. The sample consisted of blood. These receptors came from a man aged 25-45 years in good health.

This clone was seen a single time. The chain joins TRBV12-1 to TRBJ2-7; TRBD1 is taken as the D call from the table, unchecked against the DNA. TRBV12-1 is an annotated pseudogene. The CDR3 extends over 16 amino acids. CDR3 region: CASSFAREQGGNEQYV. The CDR3 coding sequence is TGTGCCAGCAGCTTTGCGCGAGAACAGGGGGGCAACGAGCAGTACGTC.

This chain uses TRBV9 with TRBJ2-1; D is possibly TRBD2 (7 bases). The V gene's germline CDR1 is SGDLS and CDR2 YYNGEE. The CDR3 sequence is 16 residues long. The ends were cut back, 2 bases at V and 0 bases at J, with 12 bases in the middle. CDR3 bases: TGTGCCAGCAGCGTGGCGGGGGCCCCCTCCTACAATGAGCAGTTCTTC. As protein: CASSVAGAPSYNEQFF.

This chain connects TRBV9 to TRBJ2-7; 8 positions match TRBD1. Trimming took 7 bases from V and 2 from J; bases not matched to a gene: 11. Germline CDR1 reads SGDLS; CDR2 reads YYNGEE. The CDR3 consists of 15 residues. The chain's CDR3 is CASCRGAGGPYEQYF. CDR3 DNA sequence: TGTGCCAGCTGCCGAGGGGCAGGGGGCCCCTACGAGCAGTACTTC.

This chain uses TRBV30 with TRBJ2-5; tentative D call: TRBD2 (5 bases). Germline CDR1 GTSNPN, CDR2 SVGIG (reference sequence). CDR3 length: 12 residues. With 2 bases removed from V and 5 bases from J, the gap between germline ends came to 9 bases. CDR3 sequence reads: CAWSFTGETQYF. DNA of the CDR3: TGTGCCTGGAGTTTTACGGGGGAGACCCAGTACTTC.

This clone was found once. The genes are TRBV29-1 and TRBJ1-1; 7 bases line up with TRBD1. This CDR3 comprises 11 residues. After removal of 7 bases from V and 11 bases from J, the junction contained 10 bases not matched to a gene. Per germline, CDR1 SQVTM and CDR2 ANQGSEA. Here the CDR3 DNA reads TGCAGCGCCTGGGGGGACAGTGTCGCTTTCTTT. Translation: CSAWGDSVAFF.

The CDR3 sequence: CASSQGDREFYNSPLHF. CDR3 bases: TGCGCCAGCAGCCAAGGGGACAGGGAGTTTTATAATTCACCCCTCCACTTT. The chain employs TRBV4-3 and TRBJ1-6; 9 bases agree with TRBD1. Germline CDR1 LGHNA, CDR2 YSLEER. The CDR3 has 17 residues. V lost 1 base, J lost 4 bases, and 5 bases stayed unmatched.

The V call is TRBV28, the J call TRBJ1-2; 7 bases map to TRBD1. After removal of 5 bases from V and 5 bases from J, the junction contained 11 bases not matched to a gene. Germline assignment: CDR1 MDHEN and CDR2 SYDVKM. This CDR3 contains 15 residues. The CDR3: CASSPDRRRAYGYTF. CDR3 DNA: TGTGCCAGCAGTCCGGACAGGCGACGGGCGTATGGCTACACCTTC.

The CDR3 DNA reads as TGTGCCAGCAGCTTAGGGGGGTATCCCGGTGAAGCTTTCTTT. Translated, it gives CASSLGGYPGEAFF. V gene TRBV11-2 combines with J gene TRBJ1-1, with a weak D call TRBD1 (5 bases). V dropped 1 base and J dropped 7 bases, with 13 bases sitting between them. The CDR3 is 14 amino acids. CDR1 is SGHAT and CDR2 is FQNNGV in the germline V gene.

The CDR3 region is CASSPHYPDREEEADTGELFF. CDR3 sequence (DNA): TGTGCCAGCAGTCCCCATTACCCGGACAGGGAAGAAGAAGCAGATACCGGGGAGCTGTTTTTT. The rearrangement uses TRBV6-6 and TRBJ2-2; TRBD1 aligns across 8 bases. V lost 5 bases and J lost 5; bases outside the gene matches: 25. The CDR3 extends over 21 amino acids. CDR1 is MNHNY, CDR2 SVGAGI, per germline (reference sequence).

The gene calls are TRBV6-5 and TRBJ1-1; TRBD1 agrees at 7 bases. This CDR3 region has 12 residues. Germline V CDR1 and CDR2: MNHEY, SVGAGI. Losses at the gene ends were 6 bases for V and 7 bases for J; bases not matched to a gene: 5. CDR3 sequence reads: CASRGTAIEAFF. The CDR3 bases are TGTGCCAGCAGGGGGACAGCGATTGAAGCTTTCTTT.

The chain joins TRBV4-3 to TRBJ1-2, with D maybe TRBD1 (5 bases). The CDR3 has 17 residues. Germline V gives CDR1 LGHNA, CDR2 YSLEER. Trimming pared 1 base from V and 4 bases from J, leaving 19 bases between. Written as DNA, the CDR3 is TGCGCCAGCAGCCAAGTCGGAACGGGGGACGGCTTCTATGGCTACACCTTC. It yields the protein CASSQVGTGDGFYGYTF.

V is TRBV5-4 and J is TRBJ2-3, with D possibly TRBD2 on 6 matching bases. The CDR3 contains 15 residues. Trimming shortened V by 0 bases and J by 0 bases, and 8 bases separated the two germline ends. CDR1 is SGHNT and CDR2 is YYREEE in the germline V gene (reference sequence). The CDR3 sequence is CASSLGGLSTDTQYF. CDR3 DNA sequence: TGTGCCAGCAGCTTGGGTGGACTAAGCACAGATACGCAGTATTTT.

This chain uses TRBV15 with TRBJ1-1; D gene unclear. The CDR3 runs 14 residues. Germline V gene data show CDR1 as LNHNV and CDR2 as YYDKDF (reference sequence). The V end was cut by 5 bases, the J end by 0 bases, with 10 bases between. The CDR3 DNA reads TGTGCCACCAGCGAGGACCGTATGAACACTGAAGCTTTCTTT. Translating gives CATSEDRMNTEAFF.

The chain uses TRBV11-2 and TRBJ2-3, with 7 bases fitting TRBD2. Germline V gene data show CDR1 as SGHAT and CDR2 as FQNNGV. The length of the CDR3 is 17 residues. With 1 base clipped from V and 0 bases from J, the junction kept 7 bases outside the gene matches. The CDR3 coding sequence is TGTGCCAGCAGCTTAGGGTGGAGCGGGGTTAGCACAGATACGCAGTATTTT. This encodes CASSLGWSGVSTDTQYF.

DNA for the CDR3: TGTGCCAGTAGTATAGCTTCGGCGGGAGGGATAGAGACCCAGTACTTC. This translates into CASSIASAGGIETQYF. This chain links TRBV19 with TRBJ2-5, with 9 bases lining up with TRBD2. The germline CDR1 and CDR2 sequences are LNHDA and SQIVND (reference sequence). This CDR3 is built from 16 residues. Trimming removed 1 base from V and 4 bases from J; junction bases left unmatched: 7. Variable domain in full (rest from reference TRBV19 and TRBJ2-5): DGGITQSPKYLFRKEGQNVTLSCEQNLNHDAMYWYRQDPGQGLRLIYYSQIVNDFQKGDIAEGYSVSREKKESFPLTVTSAQKNPTAFYLCASSIASAGGIETQYFGPGTRLLVL.

This chain joins TRBV2 and TRBJ1-5; D gene ambiguous. Trimming stripped 8 bases from V and 4 bases from J, with 15 bases between. The CDR3 is made up of 14 amino acids. CDR1 SNHLY and CDR2 FYNNEI come from the germline V gene. The CDR3 sequence: CASRGYWVNQPQHF. DNA for the CDR3: TGTGCCAGCCGGGGATACTGGGTTAATCAGCCCCAGCATTTT.

The chain employs TRBV24-1 and TRBJ2-3, with D possibly TRBD2 on 6 matching bases. CDR1 and CDR2 from the germline V gene are KGHDR and SFDVKD. Trimming cost V 4 bases and J 0 bases, with 13 bases left between them. The CDR3 spans 16 residues. CDR3 nucleotides: TGTGCCACCAGTGAGTATGGCGGGGCTAGCACAGATACGCAGTATTTT. It translates to CATSEYGGASTDTQYF.

The CDR3 DNA is TGTGCCACAACAGGGGATTCCTACAATGAGCAGTTCTTC. This codes for CATTGDSYNEQFF. This chain connects TRBV28 to TRBJ2-1; 7 bases are a match to TRBD1. This CDR3 region has 13 residues. The V gene end was trimmed by 10 bases and the J gene end by 1 base; junction bases not matched to a gene: 4. Germline V gene data show CDR1 as MDHEN and CDR2 as SYDVKM.

The chain has TRBV3-1 (or the pseudogene TRBV3-2) and TRBJ1-3; D is unclear. The V end lost 1 base, the J end lost 3 bases, and 13 bases lay between the germline ends. Germline-derived CDR1 and CDR2 are LGHDT and YNNKEL (reference sequence). The CDR3 extends over 16 amino acids. CDR3 region: CASSQARSSVGNTIYF. DNA for the CDR3: TGTGCCAGCAGCCAAGCAAGGAGCTCAGTTGGAAACACCATATATTTT.

The gene calls are TRBV3-1 (or the pseudogene TRBV3-2) and TRBJ2-5; D is unresolved. Germline V gene sequence: CDR1 LGHDT, CDR2 YNNKEL (reference sequence). The CDR3 totals 13 residues. V was trimmed by 4 bases and J by 3 bases, leaving 9 bases between them. CDR3 protein: CASSPQKKETQYF. DNA of the CDR3: TGTGCCAGCAGCCCCCAGAAGAAAGAGACCCAGTACTTC.

The chain uses TRBV2 and TRBJ1-2, with D maybe TRBD1 (5 bases). There are 14 residues in the CDR3. The germline V and J ends were trimmed by 7 bases and 0 bases, with 12 bases remaining between them. Looked up from germline, CDR1 is SNHLY and CDR2 is FYNNEI. CDR3 in amino acids: CASILTVANYGYTF. The DNA of the CDR3 is TGTGCCAGCATACTGACAGTCGCTAACTATGGCTACACCTTC.

The V gene is TRBV30, the J gene TRBJ1-3; perhaps TRBD1 as D (6 bases). Germline CDR1 GTSNPN, CDR2 SVGIG (reference sequence). Trimming took 0 bases from V and 7 from J, leaving 19 bases between them. This CDR3 is built from 16 residues. In DNA, the CDR3 is TGTGCCTGGAGTGTATGGGGGGCGAATCAAGGGAACACCATATATTTT. Translation: CAWSVWGANQGNTIYF. Variable domain in full (rest from reference TRBV30 and TRBJ1-3): SQTIHQWPATLVQPVGSPLSLECTVEGTSNPNLYWYRQAAGRGLQLLFYSVGIGQISSEVPQNLSASRPQDRQFILSSKKLLLSDSGFYLCAWSVWGANQGNTIYFGEGSWLTVV.

The gene calls are TRBV27 and TRBJ2-2, with D uncertain. The CDR3 extends over 15 amino acids. CDR1 and CDR2 (germline): MNHEY, SMNVEV (reference sequence). V lost 4 bases to trimming and J lost 2 bases, with 11 bases between them. Here the CDR3 DNA reads TGTGCCAGCAGTTCGTGGCGAGGTAACACCGGGGAGCTGTTTTTT. Protein: CASSSWRGNTGELFF.

V usage is TRBV6-5 and J usage is TRBJ1-5; D ambiguous. Germline CDR1 and CDR2: MNHEY and SVGAGI. Trimming removed 2 bases at V and 2 bases at J, with 10 bases between. CDR3 length: 15 residues. The CDR3: CASSYASGGNQPQHF. The CDR3 DNA reads as TGTGCCAGCAGTTACGCATCAGGCGGCAATCAGCCCCAGCATTTT.

This chain links TRBV19 with TRBJ1-5; the D gene is possibly TRBD1 (5 bases). V shed 5 bases and J shed 4 bases, with 12 bases lying between them. CDR1 and CDR2 from the germline V gene are LNHDA and SQIVND (reference sequence). The CDR3 is 14 residues long. CDR3 in DNA: TGTGCCAGTAGTCCCCCAGGGTGGAATCAGCCCCAGCATTTT. Translating gives CASSPPGWNQPQHF. The variable domain in full, with the rest retrieved from reference TRBV19 and TRBJ1-5, is DGGITQSPKYLFRKEGQNVTLSCEQNLNHDAMYWYRQDPGQGLRLIYYSQIVNDFQKGDIAEGYSVSREKKESFPLTVTSAQKNPTAFYLCASSPPGWNQPQHFGDGTRLSIL.

The chain carries TRBV19 and TRBJ2-1, with D unclear. Germline CDR1 LNHDA, CDR2 SQIVND (reference sequence). The CDR3 runs 15 residues. V was pared by 7 bases and J by 10 bases, with 23 bases between. The CDR3: CASTPQFAASTEQFF. In DNA, the CDR3 is TGTGCCAGTACCCCCCAGTTCGCGGCGAGTACCGAGCAGTTCTTC.

CDR3 bases: TGCGCCAGCAGCTTGGTTGTGAACACTGAAGCTTTCTTT. Its translation is CASSLVVNTEAFF. V and J are TRBV5-1 and TRBJ1-1; D remains ambiguous. The V gene's germline CDR1 is SGHRS and CDR2 YFSETQ. The length of the CDR3 is 13 residues. Deletions cut 0 bases from V and 0 bases from J, with 3 bases between.

This chain connects TRBV6-2 or TRBV6-3 to TRBJ2-1, with unresolved D. Germline loops: CDR1 MNHEY, CDR2 SVGEGT. The length of the CDR3 is 15 residues. The V end lost 5 bases, the J end lost 7 bases, and 18 bases lay between the germline ends. The CDR3 region has the DNA TGTGCCAGCAGTGATCAGAGCGTTTTAAGGAATGAGCAGTTCTTC. This codes for CASSDQSVLRNEQFF.

The rearrangement links TRBV18 to TRBJ1-1, with D possibly being TRBD1 (5 bases). V lost 2 bases and J 1 base, leaving 11 bases between the germline ends. Germline CDR1 and CDR2: KGHSH and LQKENI. The CDR3 has 15 amino acids. DNA of the CDR3: TGTGCCAGCTCACCAGGGGCAGTCCCGAACACTGAAGCTTTCTTT. It codes for CASSPGAVPNTEAFF.

DNA for the CDR3: TGTGCCAGTAATGAGGGGGCAGCTGGGGCCAACGTCCTGACTTTC. Encoded protein: CASNEGAAGANVLTF. J is TRBJ2-6 and V is TRBV19; 7 nucleotides agree with TRBD1. Unmatched junction bases numbered 5, after V lost 7 bases and J lost 2 bases. Germline V CDR1 and CDR2: LNHDA, SQIVND (reference sequence). The CDR3 consists of 15 residues.

The sample holds one count of this clone. This chain connects TRBV7-9 to TRBJ2-7, with D tentatively TRBD2 (7 bases). The CDR3 contains 14 residues. Germline assignment: CDR1 SEHNR and CDR2 FQNEAQ (reference sequence). The ends were cut back, 3 bases at V and 7 bases at J, with 16 bases in the middle. CDR3 loop: CASSFSGPGEEQYV. CDR3 sequence (DNA): TGTGCCAGCAGCTTTAGCGGGCCAGGGGAAGAGCAGTACGTC.

V gene TRBV28 combines with J gene TRBJ2-6; D is uncertain. V lost 11 bases and J 4 bases, leaving 15 bases between the germline ends. The CDR3 is made up of 14 amino acids. CDR1 and CDR2 (germline): MDHEN, SYDVKM. CDR3 in amino acids: CASKDRSGANVLTF. CDR3 nucleotides: TGTGCCTCAAAGGACCGTTCGGGGGCCAACGTCCTGACTTTC.